The rows below give T cell receptor beta chains drawn from one sample of a study of shared clonotypes between healthy human individuals. This table comes from immunoSEQ multiplex PCR, and its TCRdb copy is limited to in-frame clones, with some not included. Here the sample spans nearly 2 million clones, about 95% being singletons. Specimen: naive CD8+ T cells sorted from blood. The source of these receptors is a man younger than 35 in good health. Each CDR3 is given with its conserved first and last residue. A D gene is named only where the DNA matches it firmly. Clone size is not always given. Where it is, it says once, few, many or a class for expanded clones.

clone_size	j_call	v_call	d_call	cdr3_aa	cdr3_nt
.	TRBJ1-1	TRBV7-9	.	CASSPFVGQNTEAFF	TGTGCCAGCAGCCCTTTCGTAGGACAGAACACTGAAGCTTTCTTT
.	TRBJ2-1	TRBV2	TRBD2	CASSDRAGGSHEQFF	TGTGCCAGCAGTGATAGGGCGGGAGGCTCCCATGAGCAGTTCTTC
once	TRBJ2-7	TRBV10-2	.	CASSESETYEQYF	TGCGCCAGCAGTGAAAGCGAAACCTACGAGCAGTACTTC
.	TRBJ1-2	TRBV7-9	.	CASSLAGGLGYTF	TGTGCCAGCAGCTTAGCTGGGGGATTAGGCTACACCTTC
.	TRBJ2-5	TRBV5-4	.	CASSLGPLFGETQYF	TGTGCCAGCAGCTTGGGACCCCTGTTTGGAGAGACCCAGTACTTC
.	TRBJ2-7	TRBV13	.	CASSPASISYEQYF	TGTGCCAGCAGCCCGGCAAGCATCTCTTACGAGCAGTACTTC
.	TRBJ2-7	TRBV11-2	TRBD2	CASSRGGLGTYEQYF	TGTGCCAGCAGCCGTGGGGGACTAGGGACCTACGAGCAGTACTTC
.	TRBJ2-7	TRBV7-2	TRBD2	CASSPILAGDAFGEQYF	TGTGCCAGCAGTCCGATCCTAGCGGGGGATGCCTTCGGAGAGCAGTACTTC
.	TRBJ2-5	TRBV18	TRBD1	CASSPPKQGLGETQYF	TGTGCCAGCTCACCACCGAAACAGGGGCTTGGAGAGACCCAGTACTTC
once	TRBJ1-6	TRBV9	.	CASSVDSHPGNSPLHF	TGTGCCAGCAGCGTTGACAGCCACCCGGGAAATTCACCCCTCCACTTT
.	TRBJ2-2	TRBV29-1	TRBD2	CSVEEVAGELAGELFF	TGCAGCGTTGAAGAAGTAGCGGGAGAATTGGCCGGGGAGCTGTTTTTT
.	TRBJ2-1	TRBV7-9	.	CASSLGDPTYNEQFF	TGTGCCAGCAGCTTAGGAGACCCGACCTACAATGAGCAGTTCTTC
.	TRBJ1-1	TRBV25-1	.	CASREQGNTEAFF	TGTGCCAGCAGAGAACAGGGGAACACTGAAGCTTTCTTT
.	TRBJ2-7	TRBV27	TRBD1	CASSHRQGPYEQYF	TGTGCCAGCAGCCACAGACAGGGGCCCTACGAGCAGTACTTC
.	TRBJ2-7	TRBV27	TRBD2	CASSLYAWEGYEQYF	TGTGCCAGCAGCCTGTATGCGTGGGAGGGCTACGAGCAGTACTTC
.	TRBJ2-2	TRBV28	TRBD1	CASSTVTGAVGELFF	TGTGCCAGCAGTACCGTGACAGGGGCCGTCGGGGAGCTGTTTTTT
few	TRBJ2-7	TRBV11-2	.	CASSFDSYEQYF	TGTGCCAGCAGCTTCGACAGCTACGAGCAGTACTTC
.	TRBJ1-2	TRBV5-4	.	CASSFGREDGYTF	TGTGCCAGCAGCTTCGGCAGGGAGGATGGCTACACCTTC
once	TRBJ1-4	TRBV29-1	.	CSVESGYKLFF	TGCAGCGTTGAATCCGGGTATAAACTGTTTTTT
.	TRBJ2-2	TRBV6-5	.	CASSYDIGELFF	TGTGCCAGCAGTTACGATATCGGGGAGCTGTTTTTT
.	TRBJ2-2	TRBV5-1	.	CASSFFGTGELFF	TGCGCCAGCAGCTTTTTCGGCACCGGGGAGCTGTTTTTT
.	TRBJ2-7	TRBV2	.	CASKVSGGSSYEQYF	TGTGCCAGCAAAGTATCAGGGGGGAGCTCCTACGAGCAGTACTTC
.	TRBJ2-7	TRBV10-1	TRBD1	CASSVGTGGSEQYF	TGCGCCAGCAGTGTTGGGACAGGGGGCTCCGAGCAGTACTTC
few	TRBJ1-1	TRBV7-8	.	CASSPFLRSTEAFF	TGTGCCAGCAGCCCTTTCCTGAGGAGCACTGAAGCTTTCTTT
.	TRBJ2-7	TRBV6-6	.	CASSSDGREQYF	TGTGCCAGCAGCTCTGATGGGAGGGAGCAGTACTTC
.	TRBJ1-1	TRBV5-1	.	CASHPVGGTEAFF	TGCGCCAGCCACCCGGTAGGGGGCACTGAAGCTTTCTTT
.	TRBJ2-1	TRBV11-2	.	CASSPVGEAYNEQFF	TGTGCCAGCAGCCCCGTGGGGGAGGCCTACAATGAGCAGTTCTTC
.	TRBJ2-7	TRBV6-1	.	CASRGGTGLYEQYF	TGTGCCAGCAGGGGAGGGACAGGCCTCTACGAGCAGTACTTC
.	TRBJ2-1	TRBV7-9	.	CASSFIVRGDSYNEQFF	TGTGCCAGCAGCTTCATTGTTCGCGGGGATTCCTACAATGAGCAGTTCTTC
.	TRBJ1-1	TRBV7-7	TRBD1	CASSCYRGNEAFF	TGTGCTAGCAGCTGTTACAGGGGAAATGAAGCTTTCTTT